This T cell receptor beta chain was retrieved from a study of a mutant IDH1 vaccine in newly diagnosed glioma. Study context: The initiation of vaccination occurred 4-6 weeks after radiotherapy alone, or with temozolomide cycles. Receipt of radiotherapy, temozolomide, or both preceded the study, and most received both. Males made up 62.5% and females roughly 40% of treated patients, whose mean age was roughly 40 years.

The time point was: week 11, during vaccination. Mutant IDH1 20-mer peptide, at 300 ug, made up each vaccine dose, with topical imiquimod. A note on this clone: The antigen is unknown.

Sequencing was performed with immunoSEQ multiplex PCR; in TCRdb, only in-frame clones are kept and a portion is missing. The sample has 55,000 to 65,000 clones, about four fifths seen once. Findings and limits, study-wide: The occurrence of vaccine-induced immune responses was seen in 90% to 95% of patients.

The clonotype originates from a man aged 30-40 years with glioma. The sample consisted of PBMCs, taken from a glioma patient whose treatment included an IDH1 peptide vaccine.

The CDR3 bases are TGTGCCACCAGCAGAGGGGGGGCGGGTGACAGGGCCGCCTATGGCTACACCTTC. Protein: CATSRGGAGDRAAYGYTF. J is TRBJ1-2 and V is TRBV15; 7 bases are shared with TRBD1. With V trimmed by 1 base and J by 4 bases, 15 bases remained unmatched. In germline, CDR1 is LNHNV, CDR2 YYDKDF (reference sequence). This CDR3 is built from 18 residues.